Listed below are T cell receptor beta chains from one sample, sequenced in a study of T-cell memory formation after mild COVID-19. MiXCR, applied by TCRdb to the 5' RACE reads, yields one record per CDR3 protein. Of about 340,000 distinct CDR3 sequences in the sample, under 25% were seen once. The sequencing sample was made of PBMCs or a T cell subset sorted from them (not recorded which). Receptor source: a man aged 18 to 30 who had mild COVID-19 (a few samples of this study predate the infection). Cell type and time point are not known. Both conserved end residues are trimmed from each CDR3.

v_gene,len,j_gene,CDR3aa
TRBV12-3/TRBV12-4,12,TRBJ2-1,ASSFLAGGYEQF
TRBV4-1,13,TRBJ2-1,ASSQVRAGDNEQF
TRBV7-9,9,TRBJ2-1,ASSLAGEQF
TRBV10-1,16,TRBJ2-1,ASSGQGASSLRYNEQF
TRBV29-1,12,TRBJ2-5,SVKGPQLLETQY
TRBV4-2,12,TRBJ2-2,ASNSGGNTGELF
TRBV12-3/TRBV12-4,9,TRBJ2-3,ASRNTDTQY
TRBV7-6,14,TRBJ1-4,ASSLGSGRTNEKLF
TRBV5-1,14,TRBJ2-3,ASSPSSTGEAGTQY
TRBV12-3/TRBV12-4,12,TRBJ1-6,ASSFGGAGSPLH
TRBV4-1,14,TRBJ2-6,ASSQESFPGANVLT
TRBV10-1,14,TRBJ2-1,ASSAGVNPSYNEQF
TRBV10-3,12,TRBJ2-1,AISVGITYNEQF
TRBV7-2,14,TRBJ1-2,ASSRDRVRGVRGYT
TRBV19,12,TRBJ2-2,ASSMGGFTGELF
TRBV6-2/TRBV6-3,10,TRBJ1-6,ASSQPDGLLH
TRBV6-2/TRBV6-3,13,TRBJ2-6,ASSYGDSGANVLT
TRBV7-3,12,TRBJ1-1,ASSAGPPPTEAF
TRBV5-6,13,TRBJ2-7,ASSLGLVASYEQY
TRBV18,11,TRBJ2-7,ASSPSFVGEQY
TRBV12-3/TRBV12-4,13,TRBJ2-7,ASSKPGTGGYEQY
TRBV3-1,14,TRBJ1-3,ASSQPGTGIGNTIY
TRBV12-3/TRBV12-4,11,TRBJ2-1,ASSLRGLNEQF
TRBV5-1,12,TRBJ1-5,ASSERGPPQPQH
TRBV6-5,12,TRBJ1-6,ASSTGPLGSPLH
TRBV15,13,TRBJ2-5,ATSRDLGVGGTQY
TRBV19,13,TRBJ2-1,ATPLGGGGMDEQF
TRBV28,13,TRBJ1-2,ASRTTQTHLGGYT
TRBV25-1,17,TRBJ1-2,ASSDLHGAGGGAGYGYT
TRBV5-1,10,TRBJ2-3,ASSFLLDTQY
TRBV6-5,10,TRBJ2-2,ASSSYIGELF
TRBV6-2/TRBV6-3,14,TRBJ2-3,ASSYSWDSNTDTQY
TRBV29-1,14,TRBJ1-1,SVAPGWGMQNTEAF
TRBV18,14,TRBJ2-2,ASSPVMQGYTGELF
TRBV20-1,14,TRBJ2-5,SAYPLRGVLTETQY
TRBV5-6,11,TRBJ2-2,ASSFVSTGELF
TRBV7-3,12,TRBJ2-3,ASSLGGRTDTQY
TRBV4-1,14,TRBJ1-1,ASSQMTGQLNTEAF
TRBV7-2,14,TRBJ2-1,ASSLVGLRTYNEQF
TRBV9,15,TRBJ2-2,ASSVPRDNATTGELF
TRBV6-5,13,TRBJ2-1,ASTSRPTGGSEQF
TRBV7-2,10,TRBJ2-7,ASSLIPGEQY
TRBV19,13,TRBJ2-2,ASSRQASGPGELF
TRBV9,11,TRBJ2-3,ASSVQGPEGQY
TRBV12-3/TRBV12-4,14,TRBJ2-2,ASSLIGGGIGGELF
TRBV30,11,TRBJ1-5,AASGGANQPQH
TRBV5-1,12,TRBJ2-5,ASSFPLNPETQY
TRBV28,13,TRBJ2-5,ASSSGRGGQETQY
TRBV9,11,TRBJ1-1,ASSTTPDTEAF
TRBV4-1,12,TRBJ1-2,ASSLGREGSGYT
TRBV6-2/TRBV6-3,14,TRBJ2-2,ASSSWGAGDTGELF
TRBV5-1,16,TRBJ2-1,ASSSPSGGPSSYNEQF
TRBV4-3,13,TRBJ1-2,ASSQVAQDNYGYT
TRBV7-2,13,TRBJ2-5,ASSPTSSLGETQY
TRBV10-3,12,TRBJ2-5,ATRGREGQETQY
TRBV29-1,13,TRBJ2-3,SVAGGGGSTDTQY
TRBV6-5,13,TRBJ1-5,ASSYSQQGSQPQH
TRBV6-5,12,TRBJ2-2,ASARGANTGELF
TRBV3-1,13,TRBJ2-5,ASTRDRGLGETQY
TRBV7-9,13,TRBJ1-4,ASSLLGHRDEKLI